This T cell receptor (beta chain) was found in a study of cytomegalovirus exposure and HLA in healthy donors. Study-wide background: Falling in the Caucasian-associated ancestry cluster were 65% to 90% of 398 genotyped donors.

The V and J ends lost 4 bases and 3 bases respectively, with 10 bases between them. Germline V lookup: CDR1 LNHDA, CDR2 SQIVND (reference sequence). The CDR3 has 13 residues. Points from the study as a whole: Rare sequences made up most TCRs, while some public TCRs were found in many donors. TCR beta chains associated with HLA were, in a later analysis, more clonally expanded than equally common others. Previously analyzed data showed that most TCR beta V segments were productive at a frequency of about 87% or about 30%.

It was with 60 Vbeta and 13 Jbeta primers that the PCR ran. Assay used: immunoSEQ multiplex PCR; TCRdb lists only in-frame clones, some missing. In the table there are 130,000 to 150,000 clones, over 65% of which are singletons. As for this clone: Its specificity is unknown.

Sequencing was carried out using PBMCs. This chain links TRBV19 with TRBJ2-7; TRBD2 is a possible D gene (5 bases). The TCR comes from a man between 18 and 35 years old in good health and CMV-seropositive. Written as DNA, the CDR3 is TGTGCCAGTAGTAAGGCGGGCCTCTACGAGCAGTACTTC. Protein sequence: CASSKAGLYEQYF.